What follows is one T cell receptor (beta chain) and its context. These data are taken from a study of identical twins. Template switching added a universal primer site, and cDNA bore unique molecular identifiers. Via MiXCR, TCRdb re-called the 5' RACE reads, giving one row per CDR3 protein. This table holds around 220,000 distinct CDR3 sequences, about 11% found once. Sequencing was done on a sample of memory T cells sorted from blood. This sequence was found in a man aged 50-59 years in good health.

The CDR3 sequence is CATLKGGRNTGELFF. The CDR3 nucleotides read TGTGCCACCCTAAAGGGCGGGAGAAACACCGGGGAGCTGTTTTTT. This rearrangement joins TRBV15 to TRBJ2-2; 7 bases are shared with TRBD2. CDR1 and CDR2 from the germline V gene are LNHNV and YYDKDF (reference sequence). This CDR3 contains 15 residues. The ends lost 8 bases at V and 2 bases at J; junction bases unmatched: 8.